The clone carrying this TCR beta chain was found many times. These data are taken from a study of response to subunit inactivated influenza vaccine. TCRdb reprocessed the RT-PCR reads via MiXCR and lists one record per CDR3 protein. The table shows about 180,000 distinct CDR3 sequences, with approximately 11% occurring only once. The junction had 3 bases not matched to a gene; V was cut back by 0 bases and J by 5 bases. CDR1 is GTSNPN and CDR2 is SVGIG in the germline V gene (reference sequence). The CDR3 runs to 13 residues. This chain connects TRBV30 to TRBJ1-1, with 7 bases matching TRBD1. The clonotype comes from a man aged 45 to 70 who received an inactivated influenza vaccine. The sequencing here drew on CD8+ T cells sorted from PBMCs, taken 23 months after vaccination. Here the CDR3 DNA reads TGTGCCTGGAGTGTATCAGGGGGGACTGAAGCTTTCTTT. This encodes CAWSVSGGTEAFF.